The clone carrying this T cell receptor (beta chain) has more than one count but fewer than ten. The data belong to a study of blood T cell repertoires in COVID-19. In the study overall: Both acute and convalescent COVID-19 samples were obtained from the United States, Italy and Spain. From T cells, B-cell-depleted T cells, or PBMCs came the material, which was cDNA or gDNA.

Per the authors' pipeline: Reference gene primers were amplified, and this amplification served to estimate nucleated cell counts. Measured with immunoSEQ multiplex PCR; TCRdb has only the in-frame clones, and not every one. V and J calls and clone size come straight from that table; D and trimming were deduced from the DNA. The sample lists about 220,000 clones, roughly 84% occurring once. This CDR3 is built from 13 residues. V was trimmed by 4 bases and J by 4 bases, leaving 10 bases between them. Germline-derived CDR1 and CDR2 are SGHAT and FQNNGV. The sequencing input was peripheral blood. This sequence originates from a woman aged 80 or over with acute or convalescent COVID-19. The rearrangement uses TRBV11-2 and TRBJ1-1, with a possible D match to TRBD1 (5 bases). CDR3 residues: CASSWGEITEAFF. The CDR3 DNA reads as TGTGCCAGCAGCTGGGGGGAGATCACTGAAGCTTTCTTT.